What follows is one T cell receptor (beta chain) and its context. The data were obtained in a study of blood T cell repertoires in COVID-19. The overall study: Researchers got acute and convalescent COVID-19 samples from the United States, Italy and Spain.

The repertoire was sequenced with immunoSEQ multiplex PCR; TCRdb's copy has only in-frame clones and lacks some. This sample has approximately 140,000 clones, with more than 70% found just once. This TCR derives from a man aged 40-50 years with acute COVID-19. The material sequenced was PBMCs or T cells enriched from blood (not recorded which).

The CDR3 nucleotides read TGTGCCAGCAGCTCTTTACAGGGGACAACTAATGAAAAACTGTTTTTT. This translates into CASSSLQGTTNEKLFF. V usage is TRBV5-6 and J usage is TRBJ1-4; 7 bases line up with TRBD1. Trimming cost V 3 bases and J 0 bases; bases outside gene matches: 5. CDR1 is SGHDT and CDR2 is YYEEEE in the germline V gene. The CDR3 consists of 16 residues.